This T cell receptor beta chain was retrieved from a study of breast tumors, draining lymph nodes, adjacent tissues. Regarding the study as a whole: That most tumor T cells come from lymph nodes remained unproven. Tumor repertoires ranked between lymph nodes and nontumor tissue in diversity, with V and J gene preferences. The data were judged consistent with most tumor T cells coming from lymph node and expanding in tumor.

This CDR3 is built from 14 residues. CDR1 is SGHVS, CDR2 FQNEAQ, per germline. Trimming stripped 1 base from V and 10 bases from J, with 13 bases between. Samples came from axillary lymph nodes draining the breast cancer. TCRdb re-called the multiplex PCR reads with MiXCR, one entry per CDR3 protein. The sample contains fewer than 200,000 distinct CDR3 sequences, about 30% of which appear only once. This clonotype was detected ten times or more. Its matching antigen is unknown. The chain carries TRBV7-8 and TRBJ1-4, with D maybe TRBD1 (6 bases). The clonotype comes from a female donor with breast cancer. Some clones in this sample may be carry-over from other donors' samples. The sequencing input was axillary lymph node tissue. The CDR3 coding sequence is TGTGCCAGCAGCTTAGACAGGGATTTAGTAAAACTGTTTTTT. Its translation: CASSLDRDLVKLFF.